This T cell receptor beta chain was sequenced for a study of blood T cells in healthy people across ages (dated by TCRdb to the mid-2010s). Some background on the complete study: In model experiments, roughly one uniquely barcoded TCR beta cDNA molecule per two T cells was captured by template switching. To avoid experimental bias, donors of different ages were spread randomly across the sequencing lanes. Using deep sequencing normalized with unique cDNA molecular identifiers, the study measured how TCR beta repertoire diversity changes with age. For two donors (one aged 18 to 30 and one aged 80 or older), the study analyzed two additional independent replicas of 1 million unique cDNA reads from the same blood draw. The donors were divided into four age groups: young (average roughly 17 years), middle-aged (roughly 42), aged (62) and long-lived (about 90). What the authors observed across the whole study: Because donor CMV infection status was unknown, age-related changes in expanded clonotypes were potentially confounded. Estimates of total diversity from one million sequenced T cells were regarded as lower bounds and underestimates. Conclusive comparison of naive and antigen-experienced compartments was prevented by the profiling of bulk unsorted PBMCs. A strong correlation was found between observed TCR beta diversity and the percentage of naive T cells measured by flow cytometry. The long-lived group showed more naive CD4+ T cells, fewer expanded clones and increased TCR diversity than the aged group, suggesting age selection. As age increased, observed TCR beta diversity per million T cells dropped in a roughly linear way, and a significant reduction was already evident by age about 40.

The donors were around 39 Caucasian individuals from Russia, aged 6 to 90 years, who were systemically healthy. Each donor gave ten milliliters of peripheral blood, collected into EDTA-treated Vacutainer tubes. Ficoll-Paque density-gradient centrifugation was used to isolate PBMCs, with at least 6 million per sample. Trizol reagent was used to extract total RNA from the PBMCs, yielding at least 6 micrograms per sample. The percentages of naive CD45RAhigh/CD27high T cells were determined by flow cytometry on a PBMC aliquot from every donor. Library preparation employed 5' RACE. Sequencing was performed on an Illumina HiSeq 2500. A second about 7 to 11 cycle PCR used a sample-barcoded 5' primer and a J-beta primer mix. A template-switch 5' adaptor carrying 12 random nucleotides introduced a unique molecular identifier onto each TCR beta cDNA molecule. Each sample yielded at least 2.5 million CDR3-containing paired-end reads. First-strand cDNA was synthesized from all RNA with the Mint cDNA synthesis kit, primed by a TRBC-specific oligonucleotide. After uracil-DNA glycosylase treatment, a first 18-cycle PCR used universal primers M1SS and BC2_uni_R on all cDNA. The authors processed their data as follows. Each sample was normalized by randomly selecting 1 million high-quality reads, each carrying a distinct molecular identifier. Reads with shared molecular identifiers were discarded instead of being binned into consensus sequences. MiTCR, with a Q25 quality threshold and the strictest error-elimination algorithm, was used for CDR3 identification, clonotype clustering and error correction. A nonparametric unseen species model using Euler transformation provided a lower-bound estimate of total TCR beta diversity. Starting from the raw public reads, TCRdb applied fastp trimming at Q25, assembled clones with MiXCR and retained in-frame beta chains. Under each unique CDR3 protein, matching rows form one entry showing the most common genes and DNA. The V and J calls and clone size are TCRdb's, not the authors'. The sample profile shows approximately 770,000 distinct CDR3 sequences; 58% of them were found once. The ten largest clones represent approximately 20% of the sample.

Notes on this clonotype: Its antigen is still unknown. Base quality data are lacking; no much larger clone is found one base away.

The germline V gene (reference sequence) sets CDR1 to SEHNR and CDR2 to FQNEAQ. Trimming removed 6 bases from V and 1 base from J; the gene matches leave 5 bases unexplained. Spanning cysteine to phenylalanine, the CDR3 consists of 15 amino acids. The read is trimmed to its CDR3 DNA, 45 bases read in frame from base 1. The receptor was derived from a man aged 25 to 40 in good health. The V and J segments used are TRBV7-9 and TRBJ2-3; TRBD1 matches 9 bases in the middle. The sample comprised blood. The nucleotides are TGTGCCAGCAGTTTAAGGACAGGGGGCACAGATACGCAGTATTTT. The resulting protein is CASSLRTGGTDTQYF.